These 6 T cell receptor beta chains originate from one sample sequenced in a study of blood T cells in healthy people across ages. The use of a sample-barcoded 5' primer and a J-beta primer mix characterized a second PCR of roughly 6 to 11 cycles. One entry per CDR3 protein results from TCRdb running MiXCR on the 5' RACE reads. The table has around 1.7 million distinct CDR3 sequences, 25% to 30% seen once. The specimen was blood. These receptors all stem from a woman aged 30 to 39 in good health.

The genes are TRBV27 and TRBJ2-1; 7 bases are a match to TRBD2. CDR1 MNHEY and CDR2 SMNVEV come from the germline V gene (reference sequence). V lost 4 bases to trimming and J lost 1 base; unmatched junction nucleotides: 1. This CDR3 has 14 amino acids. CDR3 coding DNA: TGTGCCAGCAGTTGGGAGGGGTCCTACAATGAGCAGTTCTTC. Residues: CASSWEGSYNEQFF.

The chain is built from TRBV7-2 and TRBJ2-2, with TRBD2 matching over 13 bases. With V trimmed by 5 bases and J by 1 base, 4 bases remained unmatched. The germline V gene has CDR1 SGHTA and CDR2 FQGNSA. This CDR3 region has 17 residues. The CDR3 region has the DNA TGTGCCAGCAGCACGGGACTAGCGGGATTGAACACCGGGGAGCTGTTTTTT. It is translated as CASSTGLAGLNTGELFF.

This clonotype was detected only once. This chain connects TRBV4-3 to TRBJ2-3; D perhaps matches TRBD1 (6 bases). The V and J ends lost 0 bases and 5 bases respectively, with 12 bases between them. There are 15 residues in the CDR3. CDR1 and CDR2 (germline): LGHNA, YSLEER. The CDR3: CASSQEARGGDTQYF. CDR3 nucleotides: TGCGCCAGCAGCCAAGAGGCCAGGGGTGGAGATACGCAGTATTTT.

Ten or more counts support this clonotype. This chain uses TRBV5-1 with TRBJ2-1; 9 bases are shared with TRBD1. The germline gives CDR1 SGHRS, CDR2 YFSETQ. V shed 0 bases, J shed 8 bases, and the junction held 6 bases outside the gene matches. This CDR3 comprises 15 residues. The CDR3 reads CASSLVGQGIDEQFF. In DNA, the CDR3 is TGCGCCAGCAGCTTGGTGGGACAGGGTATCGATGAGCAGTTCTTC.

There are a few counts of this clonotype. This may be a read error, as it is one base from a much larger clone. The chain recombines TRBV28 with TRBJ1-2; D remains unclear. There are 14 residues in the CDR3. Germline V lookup: CDR1 MDHEN, CDR2 SYDVKM. V lost 2 bases and J lost 8, with 15 bases in between. As DNA, the CDR3 is TGTGCCAGCAGTTTAGGAATAGGGTGCGTAGGCTACACCTTC. Its protein is CASSLGIGCVGYTF.

The chain employs TRBV5-1 and TRBJ2-3; TRBD1 is a possible D gene (7 bases). The germline V gene encodes CDR1 SGHRS and CDR2 YFSETQ. V was cut by 7 bases and J by 1 base, with 10 bases left in between. The CDR3 length is 13 residues. CDR3 in DNA: TGCGCCAGCTTCAGGGGGGGCACAGATACGCAGTATTTT. Residues: CASFRGGTDTQYF.